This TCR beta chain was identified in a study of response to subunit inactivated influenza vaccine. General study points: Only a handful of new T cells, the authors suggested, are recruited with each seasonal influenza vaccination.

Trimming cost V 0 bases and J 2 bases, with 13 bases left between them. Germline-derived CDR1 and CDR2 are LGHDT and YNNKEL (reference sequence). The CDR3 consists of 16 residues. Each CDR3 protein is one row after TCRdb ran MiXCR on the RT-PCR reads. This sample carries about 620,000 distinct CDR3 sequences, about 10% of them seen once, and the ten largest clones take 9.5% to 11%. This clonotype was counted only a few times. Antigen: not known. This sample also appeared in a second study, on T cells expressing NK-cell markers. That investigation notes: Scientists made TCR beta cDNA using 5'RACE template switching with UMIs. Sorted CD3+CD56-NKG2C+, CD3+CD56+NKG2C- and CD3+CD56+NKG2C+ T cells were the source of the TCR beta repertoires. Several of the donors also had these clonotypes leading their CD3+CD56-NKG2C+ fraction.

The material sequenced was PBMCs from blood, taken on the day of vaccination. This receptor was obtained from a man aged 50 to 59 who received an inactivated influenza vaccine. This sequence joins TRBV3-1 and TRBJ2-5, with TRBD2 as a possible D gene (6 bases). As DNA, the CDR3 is TGTGCCAGCAGCCAAGATCTTGTGGGGACTCAAGAGACCCAGTACTTC. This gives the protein CASSQDLVGTQETQYF.